The 4 T cell receptor beta chains presented below share a single source sample, sequenced in a study of blood T cell repertoires in COVID-19. TCRdb keeps only in-frame clones here, not all; method: immunoSEQ multiplex PCR. The sample lists approximately 300,000 clones, just under 90% occurring once. Sequenced input: peripheral blood. Receptor source: a middle-aged woman with acute or convalescent COVID-19.

This clone was recorded only once. Other nucleotide sequences in the sample specify the same CDR3. The chain combines TRBV9 with TRBJ2-3, with TRBD2 identical over 7 bases. Per the germline V gene, CDR1 is SGDLS and CDR2 is YYNGEE. The CDR3 is 14 residues long. V shed 4 bases, J shed 4 bases, and the junction held 6 bases outside the gene matches. The CDR3 DNA follows: TGTGCCAGCAGCCGAACGGGGGGTGCAGATACGCAGTATTTT. It codes for CASSRTGGADTQYF.

The gene calls are TRBV7-9 and TRBJ1-2; no firm D call. CDR1 is SEHNR and CDR2 is FQNEAQ in the germline V gene (reference sequence). The CDR3 is made up of 12 amino acids. V lost 0 bases to trimming and J lost 8 bases, with 7 bases between them. In DNA, the CDR3 is TGTGCCAGCAGCTTAGCGCTCGGGGGCTACACCTTC. It yields the protein CASSLALGGYTF.

Worth noting for this clone: Other nucleotide sequences from this sample produce the same CDR3. The chain employs TRBV5-1 and TRBJ2-3, with D possibly being TRBD1 (5 bases). Trimming removed 2 bases at V and 1 base at J, with 8 bases between. The CDR3 is 14 amino acids. Germline-derived CDR1 and CDR2 are SGHRS and YFSETQ. The CDR3 reads CASSFRAGTDTQYF. Written as DNA, the CDR3 is TGCGCCAGCAGCTTCAGGGCCGGCACAGATACGCAGTATTTT.

The chain is built from TRBV6-5 and TRBJ1-1; maybe TRBD1 (6 bases). Trimming removed 5 bases at V and 8 bases at J, with 9 bases between. The V gene's germline CDR1 is MNHEY and CDR2 SVGAGI. The CDR3 consists of 11 residues. The CDR3 sequence is CASSPGAEAFF. The CDR3 DNA sequence: TGTGCCAGCAGTCCAGGGGCCGAAGCTTTCTTT.